This T cell receptor (beta chain) was sequenced in a study of post-analysis software for immune sequencing data. Broader study findings: When compared against controls, multiple sclerosis patients showed significantly lower normalized Chao1 diversity. Among 5 or 6 TRBV segments more frequent in patients than controls were TRBV5-6, TRBV5-1 and TRBV20-1.

The CDR3 contains 13 residues. Germline lookup yields CDR1 MNHEY and CDR2 SMNVEV (reference sequence). The V end was cut by 2 bases, the J end by 12 bases, with 14 bases between. Concerning this clonotype itself: Its cognate antigen is unknown.

Unique molecular identifiers were carried by the TCR beta cDNA libraries. Yield was approximately 500,000 cDNA molecules from about 0.94 to 9.7 million T cells. TCRdb re-derived calls from the PCR reads in MiXCR, one entry per CDR3 protein. The sample lists around 700,000 distinct CDR3 sequences, more than 50% occurring once. This clonotype originated in a girl aged 2 to 10 with multiple sclerosis. The specimen sequenced was blood. This rearrangement joins TRBV27 to TRBJ2-1; no clear D. CDR3 DNA: TGTGCCAGCAGTTTAGGACCCGGTCTCGGGCAGTTCTTC. This encodes CASSLGPGLGQFF.